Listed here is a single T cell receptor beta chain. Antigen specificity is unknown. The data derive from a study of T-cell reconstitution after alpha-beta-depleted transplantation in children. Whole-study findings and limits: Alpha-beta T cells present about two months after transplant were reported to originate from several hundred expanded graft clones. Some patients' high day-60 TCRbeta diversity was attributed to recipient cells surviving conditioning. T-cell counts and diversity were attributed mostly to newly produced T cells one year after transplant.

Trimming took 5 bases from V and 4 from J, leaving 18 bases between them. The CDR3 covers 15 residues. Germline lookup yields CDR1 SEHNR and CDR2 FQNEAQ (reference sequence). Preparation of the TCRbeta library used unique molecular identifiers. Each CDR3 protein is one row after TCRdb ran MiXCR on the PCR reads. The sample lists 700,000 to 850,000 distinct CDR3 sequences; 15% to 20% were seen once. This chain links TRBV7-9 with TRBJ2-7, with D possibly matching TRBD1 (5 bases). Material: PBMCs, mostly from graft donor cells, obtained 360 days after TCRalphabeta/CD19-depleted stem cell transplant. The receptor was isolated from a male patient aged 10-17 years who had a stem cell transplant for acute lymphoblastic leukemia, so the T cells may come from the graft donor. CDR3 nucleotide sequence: TGTGCCAGCAGCCCCGGGTGGGGCGGCCTTTACGAGCAGTACTTC. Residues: CASSPGWGGLYEQYF.